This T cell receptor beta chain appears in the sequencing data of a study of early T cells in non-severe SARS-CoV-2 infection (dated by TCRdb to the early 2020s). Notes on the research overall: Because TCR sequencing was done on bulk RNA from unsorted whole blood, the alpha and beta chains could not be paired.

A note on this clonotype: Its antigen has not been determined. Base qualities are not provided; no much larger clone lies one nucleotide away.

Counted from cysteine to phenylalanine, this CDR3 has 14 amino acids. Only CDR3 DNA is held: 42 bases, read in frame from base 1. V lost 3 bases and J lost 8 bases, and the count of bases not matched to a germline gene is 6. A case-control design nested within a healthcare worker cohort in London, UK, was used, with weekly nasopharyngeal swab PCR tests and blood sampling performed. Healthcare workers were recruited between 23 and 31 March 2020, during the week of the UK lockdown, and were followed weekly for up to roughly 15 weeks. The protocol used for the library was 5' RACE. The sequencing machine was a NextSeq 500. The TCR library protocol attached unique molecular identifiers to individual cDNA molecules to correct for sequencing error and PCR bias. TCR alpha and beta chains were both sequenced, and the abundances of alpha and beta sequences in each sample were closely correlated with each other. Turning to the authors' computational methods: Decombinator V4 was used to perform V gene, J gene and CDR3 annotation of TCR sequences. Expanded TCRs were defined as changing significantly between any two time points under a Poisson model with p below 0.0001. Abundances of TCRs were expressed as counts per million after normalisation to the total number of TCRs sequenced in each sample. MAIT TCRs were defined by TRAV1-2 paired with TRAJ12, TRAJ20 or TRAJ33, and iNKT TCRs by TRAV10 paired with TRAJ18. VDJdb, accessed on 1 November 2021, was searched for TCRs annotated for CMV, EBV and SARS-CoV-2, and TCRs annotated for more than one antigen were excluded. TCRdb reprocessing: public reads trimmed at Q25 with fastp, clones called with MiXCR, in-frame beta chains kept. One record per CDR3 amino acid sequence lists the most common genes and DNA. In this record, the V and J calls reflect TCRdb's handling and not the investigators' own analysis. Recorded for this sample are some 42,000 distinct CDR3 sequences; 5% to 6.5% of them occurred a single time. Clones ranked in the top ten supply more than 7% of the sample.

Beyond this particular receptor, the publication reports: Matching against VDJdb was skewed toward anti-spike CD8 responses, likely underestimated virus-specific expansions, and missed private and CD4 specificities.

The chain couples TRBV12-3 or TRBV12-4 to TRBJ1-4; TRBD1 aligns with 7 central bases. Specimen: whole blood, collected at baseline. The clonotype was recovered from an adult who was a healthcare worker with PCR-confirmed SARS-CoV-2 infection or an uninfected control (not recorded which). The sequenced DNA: TGTGCCAGCAGTTTGAGACAGGGCGGCGAAAAACTGTTTTTT. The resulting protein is CASSLRQGGEKLFF.